The following is a TCR beta chain sequence with its context. The sample comes from a study of blood T cell repertoires in COVID-19. Data came from immunoSEQ multiplex PCR; TCRdb stores just in-frame clones and leaves some out. The sample includes about 97,000 clones, roughly 85% of them seen just once. Unmatched junction bases numbered 12, after V lost 8 bases and J lost 6 bases. Per the germline V gene, CDR1 is ENHRY and CDR2 is SYGVKD. This CDR3 region has 14 residues. Sequencing input: peripheral blood. The chain combines TRBV10-3 with TRBJ1-2; 7 bases fit TRBD1. This TCR was recovered from an older woman with active or convalescent COVID-19. CDR3 residues: CAIQEGLQGNGYTF. Written as DNA, the CDR3 is TGTGCCATCCAGGAGGGGTTACAGGGGAATGGCTACACCTTC.